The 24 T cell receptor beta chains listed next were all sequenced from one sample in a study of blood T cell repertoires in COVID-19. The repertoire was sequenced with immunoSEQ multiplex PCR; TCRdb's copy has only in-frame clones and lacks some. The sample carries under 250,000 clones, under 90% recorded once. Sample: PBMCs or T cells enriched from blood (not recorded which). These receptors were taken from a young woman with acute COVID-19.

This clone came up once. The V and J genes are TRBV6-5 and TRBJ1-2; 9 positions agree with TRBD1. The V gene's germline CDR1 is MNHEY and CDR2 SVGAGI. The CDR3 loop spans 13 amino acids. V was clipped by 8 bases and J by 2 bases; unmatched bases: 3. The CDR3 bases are TGTGCCAGCTGGACAGGGGCCAACTATGGCTACACCTTC. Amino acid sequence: CASWTGANYGYTF.

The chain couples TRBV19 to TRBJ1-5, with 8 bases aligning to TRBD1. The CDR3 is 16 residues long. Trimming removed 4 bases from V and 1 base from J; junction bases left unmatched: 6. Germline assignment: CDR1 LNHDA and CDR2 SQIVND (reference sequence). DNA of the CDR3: TGTGCCAGTAGTAGTACAGGGGGGGTCAGCAATCAGCCCCAGCATTTT. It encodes CASSSTGGVSNQPQHF.

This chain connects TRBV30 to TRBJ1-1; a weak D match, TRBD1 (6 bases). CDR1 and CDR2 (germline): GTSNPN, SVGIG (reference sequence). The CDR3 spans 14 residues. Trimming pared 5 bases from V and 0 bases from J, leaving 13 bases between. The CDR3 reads CAWQKQGMNTEAFF. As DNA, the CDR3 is TGTGCCTGGCAGAAACAGGGAATGAACACTGAAGCTTTCTTT.

Here the CDR3 DNA reads TGTGCCAGCAGTTACTTAGGGGGAGATGAGCAGTTCTTC. Translation gives CASSYLGGDEQFF. The chain recombines TRBV6-5 with TRBJ2-1, with TRBD1 as a possible D gene (6 bases). Trimming pared 1 base from V and 8 bases from J, leaving 9 bases between. The germline V gene has CDR1 MNHEY and CDR2 SVGAGI. The length of the CDR3 is 13 residues.

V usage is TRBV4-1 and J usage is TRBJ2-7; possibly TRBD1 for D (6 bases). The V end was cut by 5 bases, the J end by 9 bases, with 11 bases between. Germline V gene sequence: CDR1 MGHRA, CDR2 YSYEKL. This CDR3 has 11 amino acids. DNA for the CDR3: TGCGCCAGCAGCTCCACAGGGAGGCAGTACTTC. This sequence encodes CASSSTGRQYF.

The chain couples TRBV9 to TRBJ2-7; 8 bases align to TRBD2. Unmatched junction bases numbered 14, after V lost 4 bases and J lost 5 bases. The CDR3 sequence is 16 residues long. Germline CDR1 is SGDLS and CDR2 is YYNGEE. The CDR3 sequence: CASSPRSQRGSDEQYF. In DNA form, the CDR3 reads TGTGCCAGCAGCCCCCGCAGCCAGCGGGGGTCGGACGAGCAGTACTTC.

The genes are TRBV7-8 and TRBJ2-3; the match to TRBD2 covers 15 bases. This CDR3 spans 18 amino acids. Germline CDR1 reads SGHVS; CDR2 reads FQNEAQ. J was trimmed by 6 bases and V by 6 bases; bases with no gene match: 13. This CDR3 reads CASRPSPGLAGGQDTQYF. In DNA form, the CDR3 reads TGTGCCAGCAGACCTTCGCCGGGACTAGCGGGGGGCCAGGATACGCAGTATTTT.

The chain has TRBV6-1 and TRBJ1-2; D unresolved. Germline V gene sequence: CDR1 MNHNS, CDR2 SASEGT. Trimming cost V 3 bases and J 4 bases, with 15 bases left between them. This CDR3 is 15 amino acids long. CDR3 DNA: TGTGCCAGCAGTGAGATAACTCGGGTGGTCTATGGCTACACCTTC. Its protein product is CASSEITRVVYGYTF.

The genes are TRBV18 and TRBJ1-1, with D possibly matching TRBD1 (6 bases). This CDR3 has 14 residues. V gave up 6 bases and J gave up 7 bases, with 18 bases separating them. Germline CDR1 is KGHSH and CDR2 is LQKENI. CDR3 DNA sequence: TGTGCCAGCTCCCCAGGGGCGGGCAGGGGTGAAGCTTTCTTT. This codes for CASSPGAGRGEAFF.

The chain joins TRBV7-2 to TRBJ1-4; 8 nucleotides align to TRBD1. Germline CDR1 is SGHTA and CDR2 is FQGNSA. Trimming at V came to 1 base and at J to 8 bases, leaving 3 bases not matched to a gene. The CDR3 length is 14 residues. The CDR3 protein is CASSLDGQGEKLFF. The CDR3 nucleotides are TGTGCCAGCAGCTTAGACGGACAGGGAGAAAAACTGTTTTTT.

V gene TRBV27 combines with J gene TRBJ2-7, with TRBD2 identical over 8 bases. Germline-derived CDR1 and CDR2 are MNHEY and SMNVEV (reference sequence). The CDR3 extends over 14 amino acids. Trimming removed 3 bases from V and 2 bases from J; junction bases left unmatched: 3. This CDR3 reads CASSFAGGPYEQYF. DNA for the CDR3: TGTGCCAGCAGTTTTGCGGGGGGCCCCTACGAGCAGTACTTC.

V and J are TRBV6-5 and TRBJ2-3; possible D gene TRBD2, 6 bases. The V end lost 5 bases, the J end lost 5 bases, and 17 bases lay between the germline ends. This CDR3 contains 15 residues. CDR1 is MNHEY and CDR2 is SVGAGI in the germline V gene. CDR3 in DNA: TGTGCCAGCAGTCTCGGGGGACCGCCTGAAGATACGCAGTATTTT. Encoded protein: CASSLGGPPEDTQYF.

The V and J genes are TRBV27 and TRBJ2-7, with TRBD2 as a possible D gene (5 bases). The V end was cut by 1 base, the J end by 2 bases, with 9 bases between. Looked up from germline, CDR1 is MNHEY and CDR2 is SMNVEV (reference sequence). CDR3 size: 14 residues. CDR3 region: CASSLYRGAYEQYF. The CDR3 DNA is TGTGCCAGCAGTTTATATCGGGGAGCCTACGAGCAGTACTTC.

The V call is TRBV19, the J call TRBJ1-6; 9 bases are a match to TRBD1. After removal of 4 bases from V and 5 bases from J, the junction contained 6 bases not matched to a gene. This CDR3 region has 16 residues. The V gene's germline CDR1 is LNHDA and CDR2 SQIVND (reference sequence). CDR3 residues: CASSTIRDRDNSPLHF. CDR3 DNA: TGTGCCAGTAGTACGATCCGGGACAGGGATAATTCACCCCTCCACTTT.

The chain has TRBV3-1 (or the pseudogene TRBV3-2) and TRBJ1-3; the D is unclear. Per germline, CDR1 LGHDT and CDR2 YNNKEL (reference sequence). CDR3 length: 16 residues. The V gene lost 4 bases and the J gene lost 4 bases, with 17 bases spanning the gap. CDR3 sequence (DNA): TGTGCCAGCAGCCTCTACGGGGAGAACCCGGGAAACACCATATATTTT. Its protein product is CASSLYGENPGNTIYF.

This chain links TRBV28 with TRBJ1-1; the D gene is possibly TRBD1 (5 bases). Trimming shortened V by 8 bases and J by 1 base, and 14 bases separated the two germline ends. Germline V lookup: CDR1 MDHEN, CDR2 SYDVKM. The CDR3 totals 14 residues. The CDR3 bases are TGTGCCAGCCTTACTACAGGCAGGAACACTGAAGCTTTCTTT. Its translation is CASLTTGRNTEAFF. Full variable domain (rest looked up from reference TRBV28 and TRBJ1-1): DVKVTQSSRYLVKRTGEKVFLECVQDMDHENMFWYRQDPGLGLRLIYFSYDVKMKEKGDIPEGYSVSREKKERFSLILESASTNQTSMYLCASLTTGRNTEAFFGQGTRLTVV.

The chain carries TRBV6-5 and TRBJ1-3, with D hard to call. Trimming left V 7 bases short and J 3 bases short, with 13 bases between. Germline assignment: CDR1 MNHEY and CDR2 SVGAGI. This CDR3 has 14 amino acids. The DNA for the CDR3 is TGTGCCAGCATCGGAGGGAGACGTGGAAACACCATATATTTT. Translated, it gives CASIGGRRGNTIYF.

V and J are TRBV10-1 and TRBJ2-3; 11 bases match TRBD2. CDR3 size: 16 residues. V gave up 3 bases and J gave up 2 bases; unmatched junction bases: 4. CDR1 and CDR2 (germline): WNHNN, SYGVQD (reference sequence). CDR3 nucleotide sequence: TGCGCCAGCAGTGACCCTAGCGGGGGGACCACAGATACGCAGTATTTT. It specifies CASSDPSGGTTDTQYF.

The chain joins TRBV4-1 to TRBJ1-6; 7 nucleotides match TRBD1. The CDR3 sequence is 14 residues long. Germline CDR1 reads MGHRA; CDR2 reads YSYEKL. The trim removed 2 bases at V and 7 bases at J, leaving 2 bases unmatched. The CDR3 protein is CASSQTGVNSPLHF. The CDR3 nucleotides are TGCGCCAGCAGCCAAACAGGGGTCAATTCACCCCTCCACTTT.

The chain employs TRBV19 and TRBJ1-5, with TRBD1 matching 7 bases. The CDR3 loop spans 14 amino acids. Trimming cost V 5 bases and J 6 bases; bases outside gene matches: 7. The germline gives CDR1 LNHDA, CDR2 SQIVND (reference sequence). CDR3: CASSLGQAGQPQHF. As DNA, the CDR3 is TGTGCCAGTAGTCTTGGACAGGCTGGTCAGCCCCAGCATTTT.

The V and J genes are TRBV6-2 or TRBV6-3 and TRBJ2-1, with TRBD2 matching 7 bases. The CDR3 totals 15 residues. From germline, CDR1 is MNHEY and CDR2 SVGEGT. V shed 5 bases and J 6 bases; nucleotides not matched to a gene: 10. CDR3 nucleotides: TGTGCCAGCAGTAGAAGCGGGGTCCGGGCCAATGAGCAGTTCTTC. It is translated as CASSRSGVRANEQFF.

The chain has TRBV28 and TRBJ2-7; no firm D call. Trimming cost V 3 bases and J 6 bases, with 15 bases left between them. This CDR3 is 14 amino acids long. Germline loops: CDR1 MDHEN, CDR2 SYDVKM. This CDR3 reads CASSFPTEALEQYF. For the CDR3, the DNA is TGTGCCAGCAGTTTCCCCACCGAAGCCCTCGAGCAGTACTTC.

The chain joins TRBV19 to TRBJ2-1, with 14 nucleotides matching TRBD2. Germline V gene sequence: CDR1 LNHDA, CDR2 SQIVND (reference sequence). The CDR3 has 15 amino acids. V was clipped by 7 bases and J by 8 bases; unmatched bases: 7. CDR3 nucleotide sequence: TGTGCCAGTACCGGACTAGCGGGGGGCCGGTATGAGCAGTTCTTC. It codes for CASTGLAGGRYEQFF.

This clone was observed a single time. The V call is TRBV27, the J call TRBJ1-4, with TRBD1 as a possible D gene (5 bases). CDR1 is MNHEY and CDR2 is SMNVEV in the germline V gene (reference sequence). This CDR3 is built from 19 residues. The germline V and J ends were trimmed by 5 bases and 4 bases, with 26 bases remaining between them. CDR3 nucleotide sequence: TGTGCCAGCAGTCCCCCGGGGGGGTTTCCGATTCGGGTTAATGAAAAACTGTTTTTT. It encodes CASSPPGGFPIRVNEKLFF.